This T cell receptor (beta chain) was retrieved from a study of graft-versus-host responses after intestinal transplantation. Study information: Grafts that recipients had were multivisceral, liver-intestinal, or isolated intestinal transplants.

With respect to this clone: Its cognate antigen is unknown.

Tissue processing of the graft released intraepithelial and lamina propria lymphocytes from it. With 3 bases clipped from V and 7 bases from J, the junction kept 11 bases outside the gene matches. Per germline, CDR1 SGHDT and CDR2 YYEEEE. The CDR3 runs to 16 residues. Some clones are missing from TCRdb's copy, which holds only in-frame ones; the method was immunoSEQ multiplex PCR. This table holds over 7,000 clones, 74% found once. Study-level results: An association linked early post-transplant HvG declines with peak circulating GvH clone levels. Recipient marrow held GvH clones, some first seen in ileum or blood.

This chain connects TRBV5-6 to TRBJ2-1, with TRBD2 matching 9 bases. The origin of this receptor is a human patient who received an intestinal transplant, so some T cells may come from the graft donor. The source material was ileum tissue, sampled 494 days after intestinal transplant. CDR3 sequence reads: CASSSWTSVGVNEQFF. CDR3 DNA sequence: TGTGCCAGCAGCTCGTGGACTAGCGTGGGGGTTAATGAGCAGTTCTTC.